The present T cell receptor (beta chain) was sequenced within a study of cytomegalovirus exposure and HLA in healthy donors. Looking at the study overall: Among about 179 million T cells, an earlier analysis found roughly 100 million unique TCR beta sequences.

This clone was observed a handful of times. The PCR employed 60 Vbeta primers together with 13 Jbeta primers. Method: immunoSEQ multiplex PCR; TCRdb's copy keeps in-frame clones and lacks some. The data contain roughly 140,000 clones, roughly a tenth of them singletons. This CDR3 has 14 residues. V lost 4 bases and J lost 4; bases outside the gene matches: 5. The germline gives CDR1 SGHNT, CDR2 YYREEE (reference sequence). This chain links TRBV5-4 with TRBJ2-7; the match to TRBD1 covers 10 bases. The sequenced sample was PBMCs. The clonotype was recovered from a male donor in good health and CMV-seronegative. CDR3 sequence reads: CASSPGQGGYEQYF. The CDR3 bases are TGTGCCAGCAGCCCAGGACAGGGGGGGTACGAGCAGTACTTC.